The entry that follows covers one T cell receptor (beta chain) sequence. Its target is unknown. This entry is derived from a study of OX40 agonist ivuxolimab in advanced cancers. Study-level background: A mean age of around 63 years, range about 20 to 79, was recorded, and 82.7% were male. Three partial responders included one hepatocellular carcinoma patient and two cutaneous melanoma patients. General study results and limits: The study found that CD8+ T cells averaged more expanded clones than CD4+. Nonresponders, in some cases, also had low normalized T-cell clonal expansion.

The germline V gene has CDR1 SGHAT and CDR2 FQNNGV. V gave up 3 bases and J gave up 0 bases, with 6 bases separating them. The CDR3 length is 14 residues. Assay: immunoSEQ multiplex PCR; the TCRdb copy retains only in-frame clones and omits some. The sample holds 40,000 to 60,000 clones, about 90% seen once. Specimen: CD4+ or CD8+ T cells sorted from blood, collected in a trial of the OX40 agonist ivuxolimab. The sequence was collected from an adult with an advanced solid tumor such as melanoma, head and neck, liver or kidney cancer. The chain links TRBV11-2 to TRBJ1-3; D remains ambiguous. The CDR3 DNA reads TGTGCCAGCAGCTTCGGAAGCTCTGGAAACACCATATATTTT. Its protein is CASSFGSSGNTIYF.